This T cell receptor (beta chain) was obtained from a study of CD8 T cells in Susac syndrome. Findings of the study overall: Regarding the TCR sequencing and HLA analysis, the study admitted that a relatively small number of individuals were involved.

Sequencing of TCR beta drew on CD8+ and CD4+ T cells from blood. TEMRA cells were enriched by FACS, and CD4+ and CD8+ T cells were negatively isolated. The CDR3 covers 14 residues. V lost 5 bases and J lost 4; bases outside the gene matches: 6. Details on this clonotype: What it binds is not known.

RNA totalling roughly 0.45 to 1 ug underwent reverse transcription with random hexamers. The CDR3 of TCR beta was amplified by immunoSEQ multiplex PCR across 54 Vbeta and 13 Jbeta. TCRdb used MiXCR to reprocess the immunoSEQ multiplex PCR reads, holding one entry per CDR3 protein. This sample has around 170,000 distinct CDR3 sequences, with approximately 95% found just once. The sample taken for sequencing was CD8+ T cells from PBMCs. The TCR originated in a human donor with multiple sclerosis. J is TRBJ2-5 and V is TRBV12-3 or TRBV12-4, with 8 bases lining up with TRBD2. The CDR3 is CASSISGGAETQYF. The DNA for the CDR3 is TGTGCCAGCAGTATAAGCGGGGGCGCAGAGACCCAGTACTTC.